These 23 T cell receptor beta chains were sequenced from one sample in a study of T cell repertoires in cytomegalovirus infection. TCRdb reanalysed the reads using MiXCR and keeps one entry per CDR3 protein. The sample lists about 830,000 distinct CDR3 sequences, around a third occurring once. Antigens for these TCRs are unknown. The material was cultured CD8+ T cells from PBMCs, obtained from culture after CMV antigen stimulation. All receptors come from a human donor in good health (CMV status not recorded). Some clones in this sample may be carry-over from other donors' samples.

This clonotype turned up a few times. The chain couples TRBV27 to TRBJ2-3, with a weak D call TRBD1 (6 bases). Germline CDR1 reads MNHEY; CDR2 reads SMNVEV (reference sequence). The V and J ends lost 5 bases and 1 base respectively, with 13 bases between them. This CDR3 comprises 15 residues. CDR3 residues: CASSVDRLGTDTQYF. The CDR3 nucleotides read TGTGCCAGCAGTGTAGACAGGCTCGGCACAGATACGCAGTATTTT.

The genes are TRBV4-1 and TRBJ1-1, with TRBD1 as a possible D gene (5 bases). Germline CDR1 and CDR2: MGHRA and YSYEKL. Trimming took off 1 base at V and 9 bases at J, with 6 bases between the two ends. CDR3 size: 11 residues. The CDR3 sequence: CASSQAGQAFF. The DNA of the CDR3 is TGCGCCAGCAGCCAAGCGGGGCAAGCTTTCTTT.

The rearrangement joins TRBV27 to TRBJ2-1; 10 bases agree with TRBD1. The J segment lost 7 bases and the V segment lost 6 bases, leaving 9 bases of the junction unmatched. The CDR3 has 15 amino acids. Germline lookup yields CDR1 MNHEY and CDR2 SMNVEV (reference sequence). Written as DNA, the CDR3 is TGTGCCAGCAGCGACCGGGACAGGGGTTGGAATGAGCAGTTCTTC. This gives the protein CASSDRDRGWNEQFF.

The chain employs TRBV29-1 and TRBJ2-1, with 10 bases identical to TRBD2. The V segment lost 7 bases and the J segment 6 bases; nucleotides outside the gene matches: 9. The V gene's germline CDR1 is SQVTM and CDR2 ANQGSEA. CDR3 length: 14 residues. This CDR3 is CSAPSGGAFNEQFF. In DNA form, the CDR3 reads TGCAGCGCCCCGAGCGGGGGGGCCTTCAATGAGCAGTTCTTC.

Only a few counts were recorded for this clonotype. Written as DNA, the CDR3 is TGTGCCAGCAGCGCCTCTGCGAGGGGGGCAGGCCACAATGAGCAGTTCTTC. The encoded protein is CASSASARGAGHNEQFF. V and J are TRBV7-9 and TRBJ2-1; TRBD1 or TRBD2 may be the D gene (6 bases each). This CDR3 has 17 residues. The V end was cut by 5 bases, the J end by 5 bases, with 22 bases between. The germline V gene encodes CDR1 SEHNR and CDR2 FQNEAQ (reference sequence).

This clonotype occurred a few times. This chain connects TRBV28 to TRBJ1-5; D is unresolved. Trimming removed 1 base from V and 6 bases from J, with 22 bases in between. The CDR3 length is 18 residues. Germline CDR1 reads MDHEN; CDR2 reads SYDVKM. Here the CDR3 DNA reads TGTGCCAGCAGTTTATTTGGCAGTTTTCGTCCCTCTCGTCAGCCCCAGCATTTT. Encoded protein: CASSLFGSFRPSRQPQHF.

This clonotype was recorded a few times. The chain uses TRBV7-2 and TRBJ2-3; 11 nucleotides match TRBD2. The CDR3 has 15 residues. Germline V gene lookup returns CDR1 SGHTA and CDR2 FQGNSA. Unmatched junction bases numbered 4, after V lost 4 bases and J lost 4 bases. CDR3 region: CASSSSGGKADTQYF. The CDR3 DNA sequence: TGTGCCAGCAGCTCTAGCGGGGGGAAAGCAGATACGCAGTATTTT.

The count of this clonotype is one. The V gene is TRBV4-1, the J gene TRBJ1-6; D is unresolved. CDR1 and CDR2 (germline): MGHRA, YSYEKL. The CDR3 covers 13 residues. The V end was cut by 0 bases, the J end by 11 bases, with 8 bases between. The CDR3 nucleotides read TGCGCCAGCAGCCAAGAGCGGGAGACACCCCTCCACTTT. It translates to CASSQERETPLHF.

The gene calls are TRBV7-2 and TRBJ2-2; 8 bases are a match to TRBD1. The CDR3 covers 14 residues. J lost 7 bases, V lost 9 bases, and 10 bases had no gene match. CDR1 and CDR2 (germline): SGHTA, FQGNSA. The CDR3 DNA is TGTGCCAGTTATGCACAGGGGGTTAGCGGGGAGCTGTTTTTT. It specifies CASYAQGVSGELFF.

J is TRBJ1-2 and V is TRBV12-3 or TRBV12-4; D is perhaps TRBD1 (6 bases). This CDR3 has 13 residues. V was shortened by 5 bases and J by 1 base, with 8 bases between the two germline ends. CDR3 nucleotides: TGTGCCAGCAGTACAGGGAATAACTATGGCTACACCTTC. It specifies CASSTGNNYGYTF.

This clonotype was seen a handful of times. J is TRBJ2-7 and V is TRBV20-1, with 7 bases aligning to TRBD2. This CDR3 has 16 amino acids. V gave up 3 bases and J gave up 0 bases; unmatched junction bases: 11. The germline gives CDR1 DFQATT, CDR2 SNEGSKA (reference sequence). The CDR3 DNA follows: TGCAGTGCTAGTCTCCTAGCGGAGCCATACTCCTACGAGCAGTACTTC. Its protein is CSASLLAEPYSYEQYF.

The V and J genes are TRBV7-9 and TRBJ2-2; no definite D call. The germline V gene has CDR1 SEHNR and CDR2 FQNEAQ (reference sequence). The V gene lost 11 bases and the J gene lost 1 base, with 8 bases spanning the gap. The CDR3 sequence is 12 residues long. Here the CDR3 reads CAVDRNTGELFF. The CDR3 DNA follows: TGTGCCGTCGACCGGAACACCGGGGAGCTGTTTTTT.

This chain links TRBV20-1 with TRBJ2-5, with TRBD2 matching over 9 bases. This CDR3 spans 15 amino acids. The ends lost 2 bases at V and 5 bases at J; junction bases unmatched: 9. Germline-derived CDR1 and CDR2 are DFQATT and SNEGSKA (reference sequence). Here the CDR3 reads CSARNPGTSYETQYF. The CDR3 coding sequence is TGCAGTGCTAGAAACCCCGGGACTAGCTATGAGACCCAGTACTTC.

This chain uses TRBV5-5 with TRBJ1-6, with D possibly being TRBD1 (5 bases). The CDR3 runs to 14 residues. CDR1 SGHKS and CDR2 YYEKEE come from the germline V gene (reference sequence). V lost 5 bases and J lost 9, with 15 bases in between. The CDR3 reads CASSRGWGGSPLHF. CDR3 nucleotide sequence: TGTGCCAGCAGTCGAGGTTGGGGGGGTTCACCCCTCCACTTT.

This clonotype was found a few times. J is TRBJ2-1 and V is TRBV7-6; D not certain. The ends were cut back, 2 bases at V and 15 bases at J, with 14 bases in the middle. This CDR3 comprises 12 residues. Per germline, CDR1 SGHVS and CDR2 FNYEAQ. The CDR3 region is CASSLRVEAWFF. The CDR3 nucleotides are TGTGCCAGCAGCTTAAGGGTCGAAGCATGGTTCTTC.

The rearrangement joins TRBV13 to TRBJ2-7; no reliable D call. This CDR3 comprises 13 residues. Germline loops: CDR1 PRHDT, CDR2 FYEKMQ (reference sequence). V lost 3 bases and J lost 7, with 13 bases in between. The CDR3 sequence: CASSFRRVGEQYV. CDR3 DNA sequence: TGTGCCAGCAGCTTTCGCCGCGTAGGTGAGCAGTACGTC.

CDR3 in amino acids: CASGLLAGLKETQYF. The CDR3 DNA follows: TGTGCTAGTGGCCTCCTCGCGGGACTTAAAGAGACCCAGTACTTC. The genes are TRBV12-5 and TRBJ2-5; a possible D gene is TRBD2 (6 bases). The CDR3 is 15 amino acids. V was trimmed by 6 bases and J by 3 bases, leaving 17 bases between them. In germline, CDR1 is LGHNT, CDR2 FRNRAP.

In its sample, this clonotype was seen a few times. The CDR3 reads CASSEGRINYGYTF. In DNA, the CDR3 is TGTGCCAGCAGTGAAGGAAGGATTAACTATGGCTACACCTTC. The V call is TRBV6-1, the J call TRBJ1-2; D remains ambiguous. Germline V gene sequence: CDR1 MNHNS, CDR2 SASEGT. CDR3 length: 14 amino acids. V lost 1 base and J lost 1, with 7 bases in between.

DNA for the CDR3: TGTGCCAGCAGCGTCCGGGATTTCTCTGGAAACACCATATATTTT. Translation: CASSVRDFSGNTIYF. The J gene is TRBJ1-3, the V gene TRBV13; no clear D. Trimming pared 5 bases from V and 0 bases from J, leaving 11 bases between. This CDR3 spans 15 amino acids. Per germline, CDR1 PRHDT and CDR2 FYEKMQ (reference sequence). The full variable domain, its missing parts supplied by reference TRBV13 and TRBJ1-3, is AAGVIQSPRHLIKEKRETATLKCYPIPRHDTVYWYQQGPGQDPQFLISFYEKMQSDKGSIPDRFSAQQFSDYHSELNMSSLELGDSALYFCASSVRDFSGNTIYFGEGSWLTVV.

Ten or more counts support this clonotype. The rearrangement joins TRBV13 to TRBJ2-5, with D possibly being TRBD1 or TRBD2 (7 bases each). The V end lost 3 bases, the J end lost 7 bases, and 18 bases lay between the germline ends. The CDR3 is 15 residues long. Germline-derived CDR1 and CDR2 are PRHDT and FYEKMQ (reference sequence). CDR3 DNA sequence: TGTGCCAGCAGCTTCGCCGGTGACAGGGAGGGGACCCAGTACTTC. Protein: CASSFAGDREGTQYF.

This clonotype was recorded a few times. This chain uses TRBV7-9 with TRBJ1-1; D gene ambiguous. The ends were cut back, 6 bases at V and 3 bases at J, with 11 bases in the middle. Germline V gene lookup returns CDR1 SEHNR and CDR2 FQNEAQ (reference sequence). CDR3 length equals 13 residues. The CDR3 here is CASRTPLDTEAFF. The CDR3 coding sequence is TGTGCCAGCAGGACCCCCCTGGACACTGAAGCTTTCTTT.

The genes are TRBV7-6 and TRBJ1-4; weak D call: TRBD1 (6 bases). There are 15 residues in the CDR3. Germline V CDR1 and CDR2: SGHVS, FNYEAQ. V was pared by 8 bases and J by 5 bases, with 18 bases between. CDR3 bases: TGTGCCAGCGGCTCCATTGACAGGCTAAATGAAAAACTGTTTTTT. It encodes CASGSIDRLNEKLFF.

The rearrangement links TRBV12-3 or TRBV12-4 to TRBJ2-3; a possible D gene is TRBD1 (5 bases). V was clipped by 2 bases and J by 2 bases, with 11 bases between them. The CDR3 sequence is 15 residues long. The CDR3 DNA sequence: TGTGCCAGCAGTTTATTAAGGGGTCACACAGATACGCAGTATTTT. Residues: CASSLLRGHTDTQYF.